This TCR beta chain was captured in a study of identifying expanded T cells in peripheral blood (dated by TCRdb to the late 2010s). Concerning the study at large: Technical replicates were generated by sequencing separate aliquots of the same genomic DNA pool, and four replicates were compared pairwise.

The CDR3 spans 16 residues, from the cysteine through the phenylalanine. This entry keeps only the CDR3 DNA: 48 bases, framed from base 1. V is pruned by 1 base and J by 5 bases, leaving 11 bases of the junction without a gene match. The germline V gene yields LGHNA for CDR1 and YSLEER for CDR2. During the collection period, no immune events, such as infections, were documented for the healthy donors. To calibrate time-dependent variance in a beta-binomial model of T-cell clone differential abundance, blood repertoires from healthy donors were used as a training cohort. There were some 10 healthy donors in the training cohort, of whom 3 were female and 7 were male. An age range of roughly 29 to 70 years, with an average of around 42 years, was recorded for the donors. Whole blood, obtained from a commercial supplier, was collected from each healthy donor at three time points spaced around two weeks apart. For immunosequencing, genomic DNA was extracted from whole blood that had not been sorted.

This clone has only one observation. No cognate antigen has been identified for it. No qualities accompany the bases; no much larger clone lies one base away. The immunoSEQ Assay, which relies on bias-controlled multiplex PCR amplification of genomic DNA, was used to profile TCRbeta CDR3 regions. As for the original processing: To quantify the absolute abundance of each unique TCRbeta CDR3 region, the sequences were collapsed and filtered. Differential abundance was tested with a binomial (Fisher-equivalent) model and with a beta-binomial model adding time-dependent variance fitted from healthy donors. Any clone with fewer than 5 combined templates was excluded, and a clone was called differentially abundant if its Benjamini-Hochberg FDR was below 0.01. Using the form v = (b*log(k)+a)^2, the beta-binomial variance was modeled as a function of the total template count across the two samples. As stored in TCRdb, this immuneACCESS dataset retains in-frame rearrangements with V and J assigned. A fraction of the clones does not appear; measured against another copy, unresolved V genes explain less than half of the discrepancy, and the remainder lacks a known reason. That table furnishes V, J and clone size, whereas the DNA furnished D and trimming. The sample has about 50,000 clones on record, 82% of them singletons. The top ten clones comprise 14% of the sample.

Broad study findings and their caveats: It was expected by the authors that biological variance in healthy repertoires might increase further over much longer intervals, such as months to years. Between technical replicates the binomial model flagged around 1.2 differentially abundant clones, whereas over about two weeks the binomial model flagged about 16.4 and over approximately four weeks 19 to 20. Across all healthy donors, variance in clone template counts between roughly 2-week samples was found to increase significantly with total template count. The beta-binomial model significantly reduced the number of clones called differentially abundant and the false-positive rate across all healthy-donor time intervals.

Input material: blood. The chain uses TRBV4-3 and TRBJ2-7; TRBD2 matches 7 bases in the middle. The sequence derives from a person between 18 and 75 years old in good health. The CDR3 sequence is CASSQGPAGSGDEQYF. The nucleotide sequence is TGCGCCAGCAGCCAAGGCCCCGCCGGAAGCGGGGACGAGCAGTACTTC.